This T cell receptor (beta chain) was identified in a study of neurological immune-mediated disorders. The CDR3 is made up of 13 amino acids. Germline lookup yields CDR1 LGHDT and CDR2 YNNKEL (reference sequence). This clonotype was counted a few times. One end of the junction is discordant with germline, which a read error may explain. Unsorted libraries were prepared from 2 million PBMCs held at -80 C. The method for making cDNA was 5'RACE, and it used 10-nucleotide random UMIs. MiXCR was run by TCRdb on the 5' RACE reads, yielding one entry per CDR3 protein. The sample has roughly 74,000 distinct CDR3 sequences, around 5.2% seen once.

The V and J genes are TRBV3-1 and TRBJ2-7, with unresolved D. Sequenced sample: PBMCs. The receptor's source is a young man with multiple sclerosis. This CDR3 reads CASSQEDGVSLNF. The CDR3 DNA follows: TGTGCCAGCAGCCAAGAGGACGGTGTCAGTTTGAACTTC.